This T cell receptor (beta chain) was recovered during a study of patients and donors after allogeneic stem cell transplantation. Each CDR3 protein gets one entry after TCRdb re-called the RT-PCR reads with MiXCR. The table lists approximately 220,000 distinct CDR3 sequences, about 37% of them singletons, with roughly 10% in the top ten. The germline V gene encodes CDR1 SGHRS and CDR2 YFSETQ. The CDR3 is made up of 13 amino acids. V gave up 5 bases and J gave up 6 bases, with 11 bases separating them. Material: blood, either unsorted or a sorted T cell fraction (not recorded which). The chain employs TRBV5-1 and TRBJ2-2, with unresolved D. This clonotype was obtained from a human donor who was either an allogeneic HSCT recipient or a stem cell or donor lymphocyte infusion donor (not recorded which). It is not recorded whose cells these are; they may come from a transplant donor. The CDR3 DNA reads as TGCGCCAGCAGAGTGGGGTATCCCGGGGAGCTGTTTTTT. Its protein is CASRVGYPGELFF.